The TCR beta chain described here comes from a study of blood T cell repertoires in COVID-19. Measured with immunoSEQ multiplex PCR; TCRdb has only the in-frame clones, and not every one. This table holds about 150,000 clones, around 80% found once. This CDR3 has 15 residues. V gave up 3 bases and J gave up 6 bases; unmatched junction bases: 5. Germline V gene sequence: CDR1 SGHNT, CDR2 YYREEE (reference sequence). Adults between about 18 and 89 years of age took part from approximately 24 US areas. This clonotype was obtained from a man aged 70-80 years who had been exposed to COVID-19. The chain uses TRBV5-4 and TRBJ2-1; 11 nucleotides match TRBD1. Sequencing was performed on PBMCs or T cells enriched from blood (not recorded which). The CDR3 bases are TGTGCCAGCAGCTCCGCCGGGACAGGGGGCAATGAGCAGTTCTTC. It translates to CASSSAGTGGNEQFF. Using reference TRBV5-4 and TRBJ2-1 for the parts outside the CDR3, the full variable domain is ETGVTQSPTHLIKTRGQQVTLRCSSQSGHNTVSWYQQALGQGPQFIFQYYREEENGRGNFPPRFSGLQFPNYSSELNVNALELDDSALYLCASSSAGTGGNEQFFGPGTRLTVL.